Following are 9 T cell receptor beta chains from one sample sequenced in a study of T-cell reconstitution after alpha-beta-depleted transplantation in children. A library of TCRbeta sequences, prepared with unique molecular identifiers, was generated. TCRdb redid the calling of the PCR reads with MiXCR, one entry per CDR3 protein. The sample lists under 20,000 distinct CDR3 sequences, around 12% occurring once. The sequenced sample was PBMCs, mostly from graft donor cells, obtained 180 days after TCRalphabeta/CD19-depleted stem cell transplant. The receptor set was obtained from a boy less than two years old who had a stem cell transplant for Wiskott-Aldrich syndrome, so the T cells may come from the graft donor.

The chain employs TRBV5-5 and TRBJ1-5; D is undetermined. The CDR3 extends over 17 amino acids. V lost 2 bases and J 5 bases, leaving 20 bases between the germline ends. The germline CDR1 and CDR2 sequences are SGHKS and YYEKEE (reference sequence). This CDR3 reads CASSFGQLRNGDQPQHF. The CDR3 nucleotides read TGTGCCAGCAGCTTTGGGCAGTTAAGGAATGGGGATCAGCCCCAGCATTTT.

The chain links TRBV20-1 to TRBJ2-7, with 9 bases fitting TRBD2. The CDR3 runs 16 residues. CDR1 is DFQATT and CDR2 is SNEGSKA in the germline V gene (reference sequence). V lost 2 bases, J lost 2 bases, and 10 bases stayed unmatched. The CDR3 is CSARSPSREGPYEQYF. Written as DNA, the CDR3 is TGCAGTGCTAGATCCCCCTCGCGGGAGGGCCCCTACGAGCAGTACTTC.

The chain recombines TRBV20-1 with TRBJ1-6; 8 bases agree with TRBD1. Germline V gene sequence: CDR1 DFQATT, CDR2 SNEGSKA (reference sequence). The V gene end was trimmed by 3 bases and the J gene end by 7 bases; junction bases not matched to a gene: 14. The CDR3 totals 17 residues. The CDR3 DNA reads as TGCAGTGCTAGGACAGGGGACCTCAGTTTCTGGAATTCACCCCTCCACTTT. Encoded protein: CSARTGDLSFWNSPLHF.

Note on this clonotype: Given a much more abundant clone one base away, this may be a read error. V usage is TRBV12-3 or TRBV12-4 and J usage is TRBJ2-1; TRBD2 matches at 7 bases. This CDR3 is 11 amino acids long. V lost 6 bases and J lost 12; bases outside the gene matches: 5. The CDR3 spells CASSWGGRQFF. The CDR3 DNA reads as TGTGCCAGCAGCTGGGGAGGGCGGCAGTTCTTC.

CDR3 DNA: TGTGCCAGCTCACCCAACCAGGGGCGCGAGGCTTTCTTT. It yields the protein CASSPNQGREAFF. V is TRBV18 and J is TRBJ1-1; possibly TRBD1 for D (6 bases). Trimming pared 3 bases from V and 11 bases from J, leaving 16 bases between. The germline gives CDR1 KGHSH, CDR2 LQKENI. The CDR3 contains 13 residues.

V is TRBV13 and J is TRBJ2-5, with 7 bases matching TRBD1. The CDR3 totals 15 residues. Germline V CDR1 and CDR2: PRHDT, FYEKMQ (reference sequence). With V trimmed by 5 bases and J by 2 bases, 8 bases remained unmatched. The CDR3 sequence: CASSNPRRGQETQYF. The CDR3 DNA reads TGTGCCAGCAGCAACCCTCGCAGGGGGCAAGAGACCCAGTACTTC. Based on the CDR3 plus reference TRBV13 and TRBJ2-5, the full variable domain is AAGVIQSPRHLIKEKRETATLKCYPIPRHDTVYWYQQGPGQDPQFLISFYEKMQSDKGSIPDRFSAQQFSDYHSELNMSSLELGDSALYFCASSNPRRGQETQYFGPGTRLLVL.

This chain links TRBV5-1 with TRBJ2-1; D is possibly TRBD1 or TRBD2 (5 bases each). Deletions cut 7 bases from V and 4 bases from J, with 9 bases between. This CDR3 region has 12 residues. Germline V CDR1 and CDR2: SGHRS, YFSETQ. CDR3 DNA sequence: TGCGCCAGCGGGACCCTTTACAATGAGCAGTTCTTC. Translating gives CASGTLYNEQFF.

The chain couples TRBV27 to TRBJ2-6; D unresolved. CDR1 MNHEY and CDR2 SMNVEV come from the germline V gene (reference sequence). The V end was cut by 2 bases, the J end by 0 bases, with 8 bases between. The CDR3 spans 16 residues. Written as DNA, the CDR3 is TGTGCCAGCAGTTTACAGACACCCTCTGGGGCCAACGTCCTGACTTTC. Its translation: CASSLQTPSGANVLTF.

The sample holds a few counts of this clonotype. This chain uses TRBV24-1 with TRBJ2-3; 11 bases match TRBD2. V lost 4 bases to trimming and J lost 1 base; unmatched junction nucleotides: 6. Germline V CDR1 and CDR2: KGHDR, SFDVKD. The CDR3 is 17 amino acids. The CDR3 bases are TGTGCCACCAGTGACCCCGGGACTAGCGGACGCACAGATACGCAGTATTTT. Amino acid sequence: CATSDPGTSGRTDTQYF.